This T cell receptor beta chain was captured in a study of beta chain features in type 1 diabetes. Study information: Cells sorted and examined across all samples totaled roughly 98 million.

Staining for CD45RO/CCR7/CD25/CD127/CD95/CD27 allowed sorting of CD4+ naive, central memory, regulatory and stem cell-like memory cells. Sequenced material consisted of expressed TCRB transcripts (all of the isolated RNA was reverse transcribed). Assay used: immunoSEQ multiplex PCR; TCRdb lists only in-frame clones, some missing. This sample has fewer than 900,000 clones, with around a sixth found just once. In regard to this clone: The antigen remains unidentified.

The CDR3 totals 10 residues. Germline assignment: CDR1 DFQATT and CDR2 SNEGSKA (reference sequence). V dropped 7 bases and J dropped 4 bases, with 6 bases sitting between them. General study results and limits: Moderate yet significant TCRB CDR3 shortening was seen in Type 1 diabetes patients in all four CD4+ subsets. Insertions at VDJ junctions were less frequent in type 1 diabetes patients. These patients also deleted more nucleotides at the same junctions.

The V gene is TRBV20-1, the J gene TRBJ2-3, with D perhaps TRBD2 (5 bases). This sequence was found in a woman under 30 in good health. Sequenced material: naive CD4+ T cells from blood. CDR3 protein: CSVEADTQYF. CDR3 DNA: TGCAGTGTGGAGGCAGATACGCAGTATTTT.